One sample yielded the 16 T cell receptor beta chains listed below, sequenced in a study of human T cells and chemical hapten exposure. TCRdb processed the RACE reads anew with MiXCR; each CDR3 protein has one entry. Here the sample spans about 73,000 distinct CDR3 sequences, over 6.5% being singletons. As to time point: patch test 2, 6 weeks after DPC sensitization. Treatment specified: therapeutic diphenylcyclopropenone sensitization with weekly scalp DPC. Material: whole blood, obtained in connection with sensitization to the hapten diphenylcyclopropenone (DPC). These receptors all come from a woman aged 50 to 65 with alopecia areata. Some clones in this sample may be carry-over from other donors' samples.

The genes are TRBV6-5 and TRBJ2-3, with 13 bases matching TRBD2. Per the germline V gene, CDR1 is MNHEY and CDR2 is SVGAGI. The CDR3 contains 18 residues. After removal of 5 bases from V and 2 bases from J, the junction contained 10 bases not matched to a gene. This CDR3 is CASSPLGTSGDVTDTQYF. DNA for the CDR3: TGTGCCAGCAGTCCCTTAGGGACTAGCGGGGACGTCACAGATACGCAGTATTTT.

This clonotype has only a few counts. The chain is built from TRBV7-8 and TRBJ2-2; D unclear. The V gene lost 3 bases and the J gene lost 7 bases, with 6 bases spanning the gap. From germline, CDR1 is SGHVS and CDR2 FQNEAQ. CDR3 length: 12 amino acids. The CDR3: CASSFDGGELFF. DNA of the CDR3: TGTGCCAGCAGCTTCGACGGCGGGGAGCTGTTTTTT.

The sample holds a few counts of this clonotype. The chain joins TRBV12-3 or TRBV12-4 to TRBJ2-1, with 8 bases identical to TRBD2. CDR3 length: 17 amino acids. The V and J ends lost 8 bases and 6 bases, in that order; junction bases with no gene match: 18. CDR3 sequence reads: CASDPISAGGSGNEQFF. The CDR3 DNA follows: TGTGCCAGCGATCCTATCTCGGCGGGGGGTTCGGGCAATGAGCAGTTCTTC.

This clonotype showed up just a few times. The V gene is TRBV6-2 or TRBV6-3, the J gene TRBJ1-1, with a weak D call TRBD1 (6 bases). Germline V gene lookup returns CDR1 MNHEY and CDR2 SVGEGT. There are 15 residues in the CDR3. V was shortened by 5 bases and J by 3 bases, with 16 bases between the two germline ends. Here the CDR3 reads CASSEYRDGYTEAFF. In DNA form, the CDR3 reads TGTGCCAGCAGTGAATACAGGGACGGCTACACTGAAGCTTTCTTT.

On this clonotype itself: Sequence at one end of the junction differs from germline and may be a read error. The rearrangement uses TRBV12-3 or TRBV12-4 and TRBJ1-2; 8 bases agree with TRBD1. The CDR3 sequence is 17 residues long. DNA for the CDR3: TGTGCCAGCAGTCCCGGACAGGGAGAAACTACTAACTATGGCTACCCCTTC. Translated, it gives CASSPGQGETTNYGYPF.

This clonotype came up a few times. The chain employs TRBV12-2 and TRBJ2-1; the table's D call TRBD2 went unverified against the DNA. TRBV12-2 is given as a pseudogene. The CDR3 contains 16 residues. The CDR3 region is CASRPLLAGGWNEQFF. CDR3 nucleotide sequence: TGTGCAAGTCGCCCCTTATTGGCGGGAGGATGGAATGAGCAGTTCTTC.

This clonotype was found many times. This rearrangement joins TRBV7-2 to TRBJ1-2; D not resolved. Trimming shortened V by 0 bases and J by 7 bases, and 12 bases separated the two germline ends. The CDR3 extends over 14 amino acids. Germline loops: CDR1 SGHTA, CDR2 FQGNSA. The CDR3 protein is CASSLARMKGGYTF. The CDR3 nucleotides are TGTGCCAGCAGCTTAGCGCGCATGAAAGGTGGCTACACCTTC.

The chain joins TRBV5-1 to TRBJ1-4; no clear D gene. V was pared by 4 bases and J by 0 bases, with 7 bases between. CDR1 SGHRS and CDR2 YFSETQ come from the germline V gene. The CDR3 spans 14 residues. For the CDR3, the DNA is TGCGCCAGCAGCCGGACGACAACTAATGAAAAACTGTTTTTT. Protein sequence: CASSRTTTNEKLFF.

This clonotype was picked up many times. The junction departs from germline at one end; a sequencing error may be responsible. The V gene is TRBV12-3 or TRBV12-4, the J gene TRBJ1-2; D gene unclear. The CDR3 runs 10 residues. The CDR3 DNA sequence: TGTGCCAGCTCGGGCGGTGGCAGATCCTTC. As protein: CASSGGGRSF.

This clonotype was detected ten times or more. This sequence joins TRBV6-2 or TRBV6-3 and TRBJ1-1; D unresolved. From germline, CDR1 is MNHEY and CDR2 SVGEGT. The CDR3 is 11 amino acids. Trimming cost V 6 bases and J 8 bases, with 10 bases left between them. The CDR3 nucleotides read TGTGCCAGCAGCCACGGGTCGGAAGCTTTCTTT. It codes for CASSHGSEAFF.

This chain links TRBV6-2 or TRBV6-3 with TRBJ2-1; D may be TRBD1 or TRBD2 (6 bases each). The CDR3 length is 14 residues. CDR1 and CDR2 (germline): MNHEY, SVGEGT. Between the trimmed V and J ends, which lost 2 bases and 6 bases, there was a span of 11 bases. The CDR3 protein is CASSYNGGGNEQFF. Here the CDR3 DNA reads TGTGCCAGCAGTTACAACGGGGGCGGCAATGAGCAGTTCTTC.

This rearrangement joins TRBV19 to TRBJ1-2; perhaps TRBD1 as D (5 bases). Trimming removed 7 bases from V and 7 bases from J, with 19 bases in between. Germline-derived CDR1 and CDR2 are LNHDA and SQIVND (reference sequence). The CDR3 covers 14 residues. CDR3 in amino acids: CASTQEGRALGYTF. CDR3 nucleotide sequence: TGTGCCAGTACCCAGGAAGGCAGGGCCCTTGGCTACACCTTC.

The CDR3 here is CASSLPPMLDTQYF. CDR3 bases: TGTGCCAGCAGCTTGCCACCCATGCTAGATACGCAGTATTTT. J is TRBJ2-3 and V is TRBV5-4; no reliable D call. Trimming shortened V by 1 base and J by 5 bases, and 11 bases separated the two germline ends. Looked up from germline, CDR1 is SGHNT and CDR2 is YYREEE (reference sequence). The CDR3 covers 14 residues. The full variable domain, completed using reference TRBV5-4 and TRBJ2-3, is ETGVTQSPTHLIKTRGQQVTLRCSSQSGHNTVSWYQQALGQGPQFIFQYYREEENGRGNFPPRFSGLQFPNYSSELNVNALELDDSALYLCASSLPPMLDTQYFGPGTRLTVL.

This clonotype was seen ten or more times. The chain links TRBV12-3 or TRBV12-4 to TRBJ1-4, with D unresolved. V lost 7 bases and J lost 8, with 17 bases in between. This CDR3 has 14 residues. The DNA of the CDR3 is TGTGCCAGCACCTCTACCGGGGAAGGAGAAAAACTGTTTTTT. Translation gives CASTSTGEGEKLFF.

The gene calls are TRBV29-1 and TRBJ2-1; D tentatively fits TRBD1 or TRBD2 (6 bases each). There are 12 residues in the CDR3. V was clipped by 6 bases and J by 4 bases, with 10 bases between them. Germline V gene data show CDR1 as SQVTM and CDR2 as ANQGSEA. CDR3 nucleotides: TGCAGCGTGGGGGCGGGATACAATGAGCAGTTCTTC. It is translated as CSVGAGYNEQFF.

The chain carries TRBV5-8 and TRBJ2-3, with 9 bases matching TRBD1. The CDR3 has 13 amino acids. With V trimmed by 3 bases and J by 6 bases, 2 bases remained unmatched. Germline-derived CDR1 and CDR2 are SGHTS and YDEGEE. CDR3 residues: CASSWTGADTQYF. Here the CDR3 DNA reads TGTGCCAGCAGCTGGACAGGGGCCGATACGCAGTATTTT.